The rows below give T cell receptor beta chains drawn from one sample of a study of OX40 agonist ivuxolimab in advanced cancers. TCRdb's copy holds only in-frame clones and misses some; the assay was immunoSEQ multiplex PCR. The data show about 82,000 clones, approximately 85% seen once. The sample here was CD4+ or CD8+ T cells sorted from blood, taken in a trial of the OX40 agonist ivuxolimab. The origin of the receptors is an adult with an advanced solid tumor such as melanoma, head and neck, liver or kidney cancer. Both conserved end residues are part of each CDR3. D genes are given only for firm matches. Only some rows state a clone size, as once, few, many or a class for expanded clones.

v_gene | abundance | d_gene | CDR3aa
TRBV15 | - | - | CATSRAVETQYF
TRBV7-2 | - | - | CASSLELGLGAQYF
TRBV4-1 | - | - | CARFRGASYEQYF
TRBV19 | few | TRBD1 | CASSWTGLSNQPQHF
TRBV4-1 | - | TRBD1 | CASSLLQGARSSPLHF
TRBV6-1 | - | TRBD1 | CASSVGQAKAYEQYF
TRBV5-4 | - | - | CASSLRQTNSPLHF
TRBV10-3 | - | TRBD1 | CAISEAGQENTEAFF
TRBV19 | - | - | CASSIARNNEQFF
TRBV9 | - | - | CASSPKGGREKLFF
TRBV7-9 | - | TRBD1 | CASSYGQGDNYGYTF
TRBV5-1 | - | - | CASSLGQLSTDTQYF
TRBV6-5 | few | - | CASSSQGFRVAFF
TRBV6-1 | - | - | CASSEARSEQDTQYF
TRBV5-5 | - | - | CASSRGDTSGNTIYF
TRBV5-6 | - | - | CASSLGRWDTQYF
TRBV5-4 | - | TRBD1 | CASSLGQGRNTEAFF
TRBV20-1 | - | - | CSARGAKEQFF
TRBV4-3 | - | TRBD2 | CASSQEFAASGIEETQYF
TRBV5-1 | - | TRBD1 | CASAGQGYNEQFF
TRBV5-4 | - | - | CASSLGQGSETQYF
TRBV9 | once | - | CASSPQGRANEKLFF
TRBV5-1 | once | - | CASSTWQGTDTQYF
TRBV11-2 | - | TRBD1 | CASSLEGRGLSTDTQYF
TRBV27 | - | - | CASSLKGASTDTQYF
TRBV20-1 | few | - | CSALYRVTYTF
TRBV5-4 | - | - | CASSLGSQGMNTEAFF
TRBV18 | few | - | CASSQGGGYTF
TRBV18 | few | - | CASSPGASYNEQFF